This TCR beta chain was identified in a study of T-cell memory formation after mild COVID-19. The study's findings and limits: Clones that got smaller from day 15 to 85 had even CD4/CD8, while clones growing later tipped toward CD4+.

TCRdb fed the 5' RACE reads into MiXCR, producing one record per CDR3 protein. This table holds 210,000 or so distinct CDR3 sequences, over 9.5% found once. Worth noting for this clonotype: Its matching antigen is unknown.

V shed 1 base, J shed 4 bases, and the junction held 6 bases outside the gene matches. The CDR3 runs 15 residues. In germline, CDR1 is SGHRS, CDR2 YFSETQ. The sequencing sample was made of PBMCs or a T cell subset sorted from them (not recorded which). This sequence originates from a man in his late teens or twenties who had mild COVID-19 (a few samples of this study predate the infection). Cell type and time point are not known. The chain has TRBV5-1 and TRBJ2-3, with TRBD1 identical over 7 bases. The CDR3 region has the DNA TGCGCCAGCAGCTTGAGGCCAGGGGGTGCAGATACGCAGTATTTT. Protein sequence: CASSLRPGGADTQYF. Looking up the rest from reference TRBV5-1 and TRBJ2-3 gives the full variable domain: KAGVTQTPRYLIKTRGQQVTLSCSPISGHRSVSWYQQTPGQGLQFLFEYFSETQRNKGNFPGRFSGRQFSNSRSEMNVSTLELGDSALYLCASSLRPGGADTQYFGPGTRLTVL.